A single sample is the source of the 10 T cell receptor beta chains below, sequenced in a study of T cell responses to AZD1222 COVID-19 vaccine (dated by TCRdb to the early 2020s). What this sample's time point label stands for: baseline before first vaccination. Library creation used the immunoSEQ multiplex PCR assay. Entries here come from immuneACCESS through TCRdb and include only in-frame sequences with V and J called. Some clones fail to appear in such tables; in the studies checked, an unresolved V gene covers under half of the shortfall, and the cause of the remainder is unknown. For this sample the table gives 100,000 to 150,000 clones, of which over 70% were detected only once. The biggest ten clones account for around 5.8% of the sample. The source material was peripheral blood, sampled on day 0 of AZD1222 vaccination. These receptors were taken from an adult in good health.

The V gene is TRBV11-2, the J gene TRBJ2-1; TRBD2 matches at 9 bases. CDR1 SGHAT and CDR2 FQNNGV come from the germline V gene. The CDR3 has 16 residues. V gave up 4 bases and J gave up 4 bases; unmatched junction bases: 8. The CDR3 DNA sequence: TGTGCCAGCAGCTCTTATGCGGGAGGGGGGTACAATGAGCAGTTCTTC. Translated, it gives CASSSYAGGGYNEQFF.

The chain uses TRBV11-3 and TRBJ1-1, with D hard to call. The CDR3 extends over 14 amino acids. Germline-derived CDR1 and CDR2 are SGHNT and YENEEA. Trimming stripped 4 bases from V and 4 bases from J, with 13 bases between. CDR3 residues: CASSSAGRSTEAFF. CDR3 DNA sequence: TGTGCCAGCAGCTCCGCAGGTAGGAGCACTGAAGCTTTCTTT.

The chain links TRBV9 to TRBJ1-1, with D perhaps TRBD1 (6 bases). Germline V gives CDR1 SGDLS, CDR2 YYNGEE. V was pared by 6 bases and J by 1 base, with 19 bases between. The CDR3 is 16 residues long. This CDR3 reads CASTMKNREGNTEAFF. CDR3 bases: TGTGCCAGCACCATGAAGAACAGGGAGGGGAACACTGAAGCTTTCTTT. Drawing the rest from reference TRBV9 and TRBJ1-1, the complete variable domain is DSGVTQTPKHLITATGQRVTLRCSPRSGDLSVYWYQQSLDQGLQFLIQYYNGEERAKGNILERFSAQQFPDLHSELNLSSLELGDSALYFCASTMKNREGNTEAFFGQGTRLTVV.

V and J are TRBV7-8 and TRBJ2-5; no clear D. Germline-derived CDR1 and CDR2 are SGHVS and FQNEAQ. V lost 4 bases, J lost 5 bases, and 8 bases lay in between. CDR3 size: 12 residues. Here the CDR3 DNA reads TGTGCCAGCAGCTCAACCCGGGAGACCCAGTACTTC. Protein product: CASSSTRETQYF.

The rearrangement joins TRBV11-3 to TRBJ2-7; a possible D gene is TRBD1 (5 bases). The CDR3 has 15 residues. The V end was cut by 5 bases, the J end by 3 bases, with 17 bases between. Germline V gives CDR1 SGHNT, CDR2 YENEEA. The CDR3 nucleotides are TGTGCCAGCAGCCCTGGGGCCTACATGAACTACGAGCAGTACTTC. Amino acid sequence: CASSPGAYMNYEQYF. Supplemented by reference TRBV11-3 and TRBJ2-7, the full variable domain reads EAGVVQSPRYKIIEKKQPVAFWCNPISGHNTLYWYLQNLGQGPELLIRYENEEAVDDSQLPKDRFSAERLKGVDSTLKIQPAELGDSAVYLCASSPGAYMNYEQYFGPGTRLTVT.

The J gene is TRBJ2-3, the V gene TRBV4-1, with D perhaps being TRBD1 or TRBD2 (6 bases each). V was clipped by 3 bases and J by 0 bases, with 13 bases between them. Per the germline V gene, CDR1 is MGHRA and CDR2 is YSYEKL. The CDR3 is 16 amino acids. As DNA, the CDR3 is TGCGCCAGCAGCCAGCGGGACACCAGAAGCACAGATACGCAGTATTTT. This translates into CASSQRDTRSTDTQYF.

The gene calls are TRBV7-3 and TRBJ2-1, with D unclear. V gave up 5 bases and J gave up 4 bases, with 12 bases separating them. The length of the CDR3 is 14 residues. Germline-derived CDR1 and CDR2 are SGHTA and FQGTGA. The CDR3 is CASSPTMQYNEQFF. The CDR3 nucleotides read TGTGCCAGCAGCCCCACTATGCAGTACAATGAGCAGTTCTTC.

The rearrangement joins TRBV30 to TRBJ1-2, with 8 bases matching TRBD1. V dropped 2 bases and J dropped 7; count of bases not matched to a gene: 12. Per germline, CDR1 GTSNPN and CDR2 SVGIG (reference sequence). The CDR3 runs 15 residues. The CDR3 is CAWSLSHQGAVGYTF. The DNA of the CDR3 is TGTGCCTGGAGTCTTAGCCACCAGGGGGCGGTTGGCTACACCTTC.

This clone was counted a few times. The chain combines TRBV4-1 with TRBJ1-4, with 8 bases identical to TRBD1. Trimming took 3 bases from V and 4 from J; bases not matched to a gene: 7. Germline V gives CDR1 MGHRA, CDR2 YSYEKL. The CDR3 has 16 amino acids. Here the CDR3 reads CASSQWQGAGNEKLFF. The CDR3, as DNA: TGCGCCAGCAGCCAGTGGCAGGGGGCCGGTAATGAAAAACTGTTTTTT.

The chain carries TRBV29-1 and TRBJ1-2; maybe TRBD1 (6 bases). Between the trimmed V and J ends, which lost 3 bases and 2 bases, there was a span of 7 bases. CDR1 and CDR2 from the germline V gene are SQVTM and ANQGSEA. CDR3 length equals 12 residues. The CDR3 DNA is TGCAGCGTTGATACAGGGAACTATGGCTACACCTTC. Its protein is CSVDTGNYGYTF.